This T cell receptor beta chain was sequenced in a study of radiotherapy plus CTLA-4 blockade in lung cancer. About the research overall: Objective response rate was over 15%; disease control rate, 31%.

Study-level points and caveats: Blood-borne expansion of tumor-derived TCR clones followed radiotherapy plus ipilimumab. The authors reported that early blood T cell clone dynamics, with interferon-beta, best predicted response.

It was focal radiation plus CTLA-4 blockade with ipilimumab that patients with chemo-refractory metastatic non-small-cell lung cancer received. Comments on this clone: Antigen unknown.

TCRdb keeps only in-frame clones here, not all; method: immunoSEQ multiplex PCR. The data contain over 60,000 clones, approximately 86% of them singletons. This receptor was obtained from a human donor with non-small cell lung cancer who had stable disease on radiotherapy plus ipilimumab. Specimen: peripheral blood, collected from a patient treated with radiotherapy plus ipilimumab.

The CDR3 reads CASSILAVGTDTQYF. The CDR3 DNA sequence: TGTGCCAGCAGTATCCTAGCCGTTGGTACAGATACGCAGTATTTT. V gene TRBV2 combines with J gene TRBJ2-3, with a tentative D call TRBD2 (5 bases). The germline gives CDR1 SNHLY, CDR2 FYNNEI. V was cut by 5 bases and J by 3 bases, with 15 bases left in between. The CDR3 contains 15 residues.